This T cell receptor (beta chain) was recovered during a study of blood T cell repertoires in COVID-19. Across the whole study: Material from acute and convalescent COVID-19 was sourced from the United States, Italy and Spain. Sample material is recorded as cDNA or gDNA derived from T cells, B-cell-depleted T cells, or PBMCs.

Source study methods: For nucleated cells, counts were estimated from reference gene primer amplification. Measured with immunoSEQ multiplex PCR; TCRdb has only the in-frame clones, and not every one. V and J calls and clone size are copied from that table; D and trimming were computed from the DNA. The table records some 190,000 clones, approximately 91% of them present only once. The sequence was collected from a man between 18 and 29 years old with active or convalescent COVID-19. Material for sequencing was peripheral blood.

CDR3 nucleotide sequence: TGTGCCAGCAGCCCCGGCGGGATAGACGTTACACCCCTCCACTTT. It codes for CASSPGGIDVTPLHF. The chain links TRBV6-2 or TRBV6-3 to TRBJ1-6; D uncertain. V dropped 6 bases and J dropped 11 bases, with 20 bases sitting between them. CDR1 and CDR2 (germline): MNHEY, SVGEGT. This CDR3 comprises 15 residues.